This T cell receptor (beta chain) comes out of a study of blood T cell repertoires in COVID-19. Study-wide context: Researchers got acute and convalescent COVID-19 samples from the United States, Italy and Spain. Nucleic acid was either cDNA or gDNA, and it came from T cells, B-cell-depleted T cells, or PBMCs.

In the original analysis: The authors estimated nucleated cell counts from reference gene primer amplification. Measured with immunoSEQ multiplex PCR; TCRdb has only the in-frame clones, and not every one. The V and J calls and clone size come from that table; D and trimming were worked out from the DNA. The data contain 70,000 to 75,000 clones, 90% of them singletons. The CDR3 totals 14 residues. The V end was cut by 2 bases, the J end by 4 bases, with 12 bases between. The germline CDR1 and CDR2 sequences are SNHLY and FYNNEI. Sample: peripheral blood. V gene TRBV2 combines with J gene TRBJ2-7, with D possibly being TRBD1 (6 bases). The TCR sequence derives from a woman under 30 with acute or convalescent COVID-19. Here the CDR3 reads CASSEQGLMYEQYF. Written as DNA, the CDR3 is TGTGCCAGCAGTGAACAGGGGTTGATGTACGAGCAGTACTTC.